A single sample gave rise to the 3 T cell receptor beta chains below, sequenced in a study of CD8+ T cells in alopecia areata (dated by TCRdb to the late 2010s). Library construction relied on the immunoSEQ multiplex PCR assay. To provide template for TCR sequencing, every sample had RNA extracted and reverse transcribed into cDNA. TCRdb mirrors the immuneACCESS table, restricted to in-frame sequences. Some clones are absent from its copies; in checked studies, under half trace to an unresolved V gene, and the reason for the others is unknown. The sample has around 100,000 clones on record, with no singletons. The ten largest clonotypes hold 15% to 20% of the sample. Specimen: lesional skin. These receptor sequences come from a C3H/HeJ mouse with alopecia areata. Members of this strain share the MHC haplotype H2-k.

Remarks on this clone: Gene names denote mouse genes. The read terminates 4 residues before the CDR3 end, so the remaining end is supplied by the germline J gene. V usage is TRBV14 and J usage is TRBJ1-1; 8 bases are a match to TRBD1. The CDR3 is 13 amino acids. Germline-derived CDR1 and CDR2 are SGHDT and FRDEAV. The sequenced part of the CDR3 DNA is TGTGCCAGCAGTCTACAGGGGGGCCCA. As protein: CASSLQGGP. The CDR3 in its entirety is CASSLQGGPEVFF.

This clone was counted a few times. Gene names denote mouse genes. The read gets to within 4 residues of the CDR3 end, and the germline J gene fills in the rest. The V gene is TRBV13-1, the J gene TRBJ1-2; 11 bases fit TRBD1. Germline V gene sequence: CDR1 NSHNY, CDR2 SYGAGN. The CDR3 contains 13 residues. This CDR3 reads CASSEDRGRDYTF. CDR3 DNA, as far as it was read: TGTGCCAGCAGTGAGGACAGGGGGCGC.

For this clone: Mouse gene names apply. CDR3 bases read: TGTGCAAGCAGAACCGGGACTGGGGGAAACTATGCT. It is translated as CASRTGTGGNYA. The full-length CDR3 reads as CASRTGTGGNYAEQFF. This chain uses TRBV16 with TRBJ2-1; TRBD2 matches at 11 bases. The read gets to within 4 residues of the CDR3 end, and the germline J gene fills in the rest. CDR1 is SGHSA, CDR2 FRNQAP, per germline. After removal of 6 bases from V and 1 base from J, the junction contained 5 bases not matched to a gene. CDR3 length equals 16 residues.